This T cell receptor beta chain appears in the sequencing data of a study of blood T cell repertoires in COVID-19. Trimming at V came to 6 bases and at J to 4 bases, leaving 9 bases not matched to a gene. This CDR3 region has 15 residues. The germline V gene encodes CDR1 SNHLY and CDR2 FYNNEI. Clones were sequenced by immunoSEQ multiplex PCR, and TCRdb holds only the in-frame ones, with some missing. Of about 110,000 clones in the sample, roughly 85% were seen once. V gene TRBV2 combines with J gene TRBJ1-5; 7 bases fit TRBD1. Sequences were obtained from peripheral blood. The receptor's source is a human donor in a cohort sampled during active COVID-19. CDR3 sequence (DNA): TGTGCCAGCAGGGAGGGGGCGAGAACAAATCAGCCCCAGCATTTT. Amino acids: CASREGARTNQPQHF.